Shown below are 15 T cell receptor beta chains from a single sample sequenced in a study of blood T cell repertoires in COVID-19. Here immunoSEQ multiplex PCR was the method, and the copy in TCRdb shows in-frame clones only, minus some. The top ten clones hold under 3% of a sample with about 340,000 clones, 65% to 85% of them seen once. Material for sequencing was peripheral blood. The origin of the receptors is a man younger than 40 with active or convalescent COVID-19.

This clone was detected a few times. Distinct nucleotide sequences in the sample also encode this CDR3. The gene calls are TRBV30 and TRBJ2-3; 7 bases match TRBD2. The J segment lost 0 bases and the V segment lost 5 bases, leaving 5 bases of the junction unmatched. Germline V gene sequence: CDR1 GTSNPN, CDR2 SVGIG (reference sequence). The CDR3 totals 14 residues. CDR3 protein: CAWSRGLSTDTQYF. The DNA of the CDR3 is TGTGCCTGGTCGCGGGGGTTGAGCACAGATACGCAGTATTTT.

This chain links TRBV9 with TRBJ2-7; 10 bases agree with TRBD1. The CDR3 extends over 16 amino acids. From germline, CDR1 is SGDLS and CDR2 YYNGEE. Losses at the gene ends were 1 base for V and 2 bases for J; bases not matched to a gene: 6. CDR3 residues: CASSVRGQGTTYEQYF. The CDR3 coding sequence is TGTGCCAGCAGCGTAAGGGGACAGGGGACCACCTACGAGCAGTACTTC.

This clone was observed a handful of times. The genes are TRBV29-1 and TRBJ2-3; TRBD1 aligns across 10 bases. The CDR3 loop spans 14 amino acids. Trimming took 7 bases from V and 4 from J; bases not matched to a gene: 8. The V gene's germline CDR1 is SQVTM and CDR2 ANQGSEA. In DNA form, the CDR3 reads TGCAGCGCTATGACAGGGGGCAACGCAGATACGCAGTATTTT. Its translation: CSAMTGGNADTQYF.

The CDR3 sequence is CASSFSGGASETQYF. DNA of the CDR3: TGCGCCAGCAGCTTTAGCGGGGGGGCCTCCGAGACCCAGTACTTC. The gene calls are TRBV5-1 and TRBJ2-5; 11 bases are a match to TRBD2. Germline V gene lookup returns CDR1 SGHRS and CDR2 YFSETQ. The CDR3 length is 15 residues. The trim removed 2 bases at V and 5 bases at J, leaving 5 bases unmatched. The full variable domain, in which reference TRBV5-1 and TRBJ2-5 provide the parts outside the CDR3, is KAGVTQTPRYLIKTRGQQVTLSCSPISGHRSVSWYQQTPGQGLQFLFEYFSETQRNKGNFPGRFSGRQFSNSRSEMNVSTLELGDSALYLCASSFSGGASETQYFGPGTRLLVL.

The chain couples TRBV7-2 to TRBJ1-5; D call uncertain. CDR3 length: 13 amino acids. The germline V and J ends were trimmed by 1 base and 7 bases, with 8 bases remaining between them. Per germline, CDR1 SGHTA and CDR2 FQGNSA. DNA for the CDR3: TGTGCCAGCAGCTTAGTTTTGGGCCAGCCCCAGCATTTT. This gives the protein CASSLVLGQPQHF.

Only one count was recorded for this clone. DNA of the CDR3: TGCAGTGCTAGTGACGGGAGGGCCGCAGATACGCAGTATTTT. The encoded protein is CSASDGRAADTQYF. The rearrangement joins TRBV20-1 to TRBJ2-3; 8 positions agree with TRBD2. The CDR3 has 14 residues. From germline, CDR1 is DFQATT and CDR2 SNEGSKA (reference sequence). J lost 4 bases, V lost 3 bases, and 6 bases had no gene match.

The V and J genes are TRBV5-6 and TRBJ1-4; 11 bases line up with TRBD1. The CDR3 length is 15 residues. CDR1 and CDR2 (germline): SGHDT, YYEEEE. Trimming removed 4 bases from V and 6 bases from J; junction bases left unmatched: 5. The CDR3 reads CASSSGQGADEKLFF. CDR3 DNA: TGTGCCAGCAGCAGCGGACAGGGGGCGGATGAAAAACTGTTTTTT.

In DNA form, the CDR3 reads TGTGCCAGCAGAAAGGACAGGGCAAATTCACCCCTCCACTTT. It translates to CASRKDRANSPLHF. V gene TRBV25-1 combines with J gene TRBJ1-6, with TRBD1 identical over 8 bases. This CDR3 spans 14 amino acids. V was clipped by 6 bases and J by 7 bases; unmatched bases: 5. Germline V gives CDR1 MGHDK, CDR2 SYGVNS.

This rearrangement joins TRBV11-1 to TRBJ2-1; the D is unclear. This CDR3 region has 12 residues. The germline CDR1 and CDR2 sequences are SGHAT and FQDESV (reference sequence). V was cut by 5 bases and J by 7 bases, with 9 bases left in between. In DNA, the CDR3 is TGTGCCAGCAGCCTCGCCCGGAATGAGCAGTTCTTC. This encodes CASSLARNEQFF.

CDR3 coding DNA: TGTGCCTGGAGCGGACAGGGAGGTTACGAAAGTTACACCTTC. Translating gives CAWSGQGGYESYTF. This chain joins TRBV30 and TRBJ1-2; 8 bases fit TRBD1. CDR3 length: 14 residues. Germline V gives CDR1 GTSNPN, CDR2 SVGIG (reference sequence). V dropped 3 bases and J dropped 11; count of bases not matched to a gene: 14.

The CDR3 reads CATSRDRVQETQYF. The CDR3 DNA sequence: TGTGCCACCAGCCGGGACAGGGTCCAAGAGACCCAGTACTTC. The chain joins TRBV15 to TRBJ2-5; 9 positions match TRBD1. Trimming took 5 bases from V and 1 from J; bases not matched to a gene: 2. This CDR3 has 14 residues. Germline V gene data show CDR1 as LNHNV and CDR2 as YYDKDF (reference sequence).

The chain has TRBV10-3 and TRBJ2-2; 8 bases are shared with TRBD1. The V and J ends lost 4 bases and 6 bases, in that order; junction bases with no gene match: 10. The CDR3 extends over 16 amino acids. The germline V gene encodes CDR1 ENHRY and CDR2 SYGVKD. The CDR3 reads CAISAGQALGAGELFF. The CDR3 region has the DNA TGTGCCATCAGTGCGGGACAGGCCCTCGGGGCCGGGGAGCTGTTTTTT.

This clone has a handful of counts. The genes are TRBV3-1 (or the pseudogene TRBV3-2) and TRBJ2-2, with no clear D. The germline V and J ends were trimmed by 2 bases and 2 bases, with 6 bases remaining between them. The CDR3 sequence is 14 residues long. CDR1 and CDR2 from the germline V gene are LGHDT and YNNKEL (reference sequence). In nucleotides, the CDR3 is TGTGCCAGCAGCCAAATTCTTAACACCGGGGAGCTGTTTTTT. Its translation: CASSQILNTGELFF.

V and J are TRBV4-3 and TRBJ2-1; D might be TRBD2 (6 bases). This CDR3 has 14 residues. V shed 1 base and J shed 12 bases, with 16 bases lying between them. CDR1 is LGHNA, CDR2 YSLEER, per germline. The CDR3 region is CASSQARGRPGQFF. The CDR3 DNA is TGCGCCAGCAGCCAAGCCCGGGGGAGACCCGGGCAGTTCTTC.

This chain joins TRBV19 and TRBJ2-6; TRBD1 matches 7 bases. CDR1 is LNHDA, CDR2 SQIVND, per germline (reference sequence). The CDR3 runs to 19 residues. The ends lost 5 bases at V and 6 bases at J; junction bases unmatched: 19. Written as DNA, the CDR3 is TGTGCCAGTAGTTCCGAATCCGGGACAGCTCTCCCTCTGGCCAACGTCCTGACTTTC. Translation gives CASSSESGTALPLANVLTF.